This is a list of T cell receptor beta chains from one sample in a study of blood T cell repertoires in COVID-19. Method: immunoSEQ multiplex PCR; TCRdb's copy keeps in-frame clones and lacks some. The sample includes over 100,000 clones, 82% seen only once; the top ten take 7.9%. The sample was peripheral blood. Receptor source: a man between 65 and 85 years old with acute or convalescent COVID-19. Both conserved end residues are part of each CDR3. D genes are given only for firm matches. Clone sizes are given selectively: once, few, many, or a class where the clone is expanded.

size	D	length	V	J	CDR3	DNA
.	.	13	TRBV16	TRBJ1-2	CASSQTDSYGYTF	TGTGCCAGCAGCCAAACAGACAGCTATGGCTACACCTTC
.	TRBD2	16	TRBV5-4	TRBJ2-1	CASSLGGLAGYNEQFF	TGTGCCAGCAGCTTGGGAGGGCTAGCGGGGTACAATGAGCAGTTCTTC
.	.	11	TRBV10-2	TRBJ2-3	CASSTYYYQYF	TGCGCCAGCAGTACCTACTATTACCAGTATTTT
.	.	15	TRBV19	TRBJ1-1	CASSMAFGASTEAFF	TGTGCCAGTAGTATGGCCTTTGGGGCGAGCACTGAAGCTTTCTTT
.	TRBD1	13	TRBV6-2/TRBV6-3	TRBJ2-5	CASSSGQGGTQYF	TGTGCCAGCAGTTCCGGACAGGGAGGGACCCAGTACTTC
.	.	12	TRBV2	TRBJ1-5	CASSPEAQPQHF	TGTGCCAGCAGTCCGGAGGCGCAGCCCCAGCATTTT
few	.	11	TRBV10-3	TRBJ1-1	CAITGKDEAFF	TGTGCCATAACAGGGAAAGATGAAGCTTTCTTT
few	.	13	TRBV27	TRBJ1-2	CASSPGREGSYTF	TGTGCCAGCAGTCCTGGCAGGGAGGGAAGCTACACCTTC
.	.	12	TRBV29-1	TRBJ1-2	CSVEWAYDGYTF	TGCAGCGTTGAATGGGCGTACGATGGCTACACCTTC
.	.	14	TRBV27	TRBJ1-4	CASSLWGGGEKLFF	TGTGCCAGCAGTTTATGGGGGGGCGGGGAAAAACTGTTTTTT
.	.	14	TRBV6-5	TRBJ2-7	CASSRDFLVREQYF	TGTGCCAGCAGTCGGGACTTCCTCGTAAGGGAGCAGTACTTC
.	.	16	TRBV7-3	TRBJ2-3	CASSTGAGLGTDTQYF	TGTGCCAGCAGCACAGGAGCGGGTCTGGGGACAGATACGCAGTATTTT
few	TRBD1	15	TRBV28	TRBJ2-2	CASSLGQGDTGELFF	TGTGCCAGCAGCCTGGGACAGGGTGACACCGGGGAGCTGTTTTTT
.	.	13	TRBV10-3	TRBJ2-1	CAISPGSYNEQFF	TGTGCCATCAGCCCGGGATCTTACAATGAGCAGTTCTTC
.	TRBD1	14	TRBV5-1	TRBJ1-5	CASSLGTGDQPQHF	TGCGCCAGCAGCTTGGGGACAGGGGATCAGCCCCAGCATTTT
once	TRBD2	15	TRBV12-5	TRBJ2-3	CASGSRGTKADTQYF	TGTGCTAGTGGTTCCCGCGGGACTAAGGCAGATACGCAGTATTTT
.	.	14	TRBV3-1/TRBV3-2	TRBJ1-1	CASSLRDTNTEAFF	TGTGCCAGCAGCCTCCGGGACACGAACACTGAAGCTTTCTTT
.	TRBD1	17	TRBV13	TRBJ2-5	CASSSKTGSLSLETQYF	TGTGCCAGCAGCTCTAAGACAGGGAGTTTGTCGTTGGAGACCCAGTACTTC
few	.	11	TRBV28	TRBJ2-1	CAGGRRNEQFF	TGTGCAGGCGGCAGACGGAATGAGCAGTTCTTC
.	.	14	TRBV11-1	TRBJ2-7	CASSLVGRNYEQYF	TGTGCCAGCAGCTTAGTGGGGCGCAACTACGAGCAGTACTTC
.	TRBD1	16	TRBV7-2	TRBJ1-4	CASSSEQGATNEKLFF	TGTGCCAGCAGCTCCGAACAGGGGGCGACTAATGAAAAACTGTTTTTT
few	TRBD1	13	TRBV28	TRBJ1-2	CASSLLDRPGYTF	TGTGCCAGCAGTTTACTGGACAGGCCTGGCTACACCTTC
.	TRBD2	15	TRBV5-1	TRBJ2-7	CASSLGTSGTYEQYF	TGCGCCAGCAGCTTGGGGACTAGCGGGACCTACGAGCAGTACTTC
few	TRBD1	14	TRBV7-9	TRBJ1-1	CASSSQGAGYEAFF	TGTGCCAGCAGCTCCCAGGGGGCGGGATATGAAGCTTTCTTT
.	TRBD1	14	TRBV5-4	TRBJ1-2	CASSLVQGDGGYTF	TGTGCCAGCAGCTTGGTTCAGGGGGACGGTGGCTACACCTTC
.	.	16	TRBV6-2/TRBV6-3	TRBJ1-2	CASSYSAGGTWSGYTF	TGTGCCAGCAGTTACTCCGCCGGCGGGACCTGGAGTGGCTACACCTTC
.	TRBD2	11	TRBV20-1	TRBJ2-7	CSATSGHEQYF	TGCAGTGCTACTAGCGGCCACGAGCAGTACTTC
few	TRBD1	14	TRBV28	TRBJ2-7	CASRNRQGRYEQYF	TGTGCCAGCAGAAACAGACAGGGTCGCTACGAGCAGTACTTC
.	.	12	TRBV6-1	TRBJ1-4	CASSERGEKLFF	TGTGCCAGCAGTGAACGAGGGGAAAAACTGTTTTTT
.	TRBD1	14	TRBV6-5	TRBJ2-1	CATVDRAIPNEQFF	TGTGCCACCGTGGACAGGGCAATTCCCAATGAGCAGTTCTTC
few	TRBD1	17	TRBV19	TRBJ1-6	CASSLRQGRVASLALHF	TGTGCCAGTAGTCTCCGACAGGGAAGGGTAGCCTCTTTGGCCCTCCACTTT
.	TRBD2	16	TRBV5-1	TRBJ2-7	CASSGPAGGLYHEQYF	TGCGCCAGCAGTGGCCCAGCGGGGGGGCTCTACCACGAGCAGTACTTC
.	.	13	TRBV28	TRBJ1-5	CASRISRDKPQHF	TGTGCCAGCAGAATTAGCAGGGACAAGCCCCAGCATTTT
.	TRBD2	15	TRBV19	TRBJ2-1	CASSFGLAGVQEQFF	TGTGCCAGTAGTTTCGGACTAGCGGGAGTTCAGGAGCAGTTCTTC
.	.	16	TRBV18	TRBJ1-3	CASSPPSDLHGNTIYF	TGTGCCAGCTCACCACCGAGCGACCTCCATGGAAACACCATATATTTT
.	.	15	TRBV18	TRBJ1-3	CASSPATVSGNTIYF	TGTGCCAGCTCACCCGCGACAGTCTCTGGAAACACCATATATTTT
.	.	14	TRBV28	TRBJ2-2	CASARPGNTGELFF	TGTGCCAGCGCCCGGCCAGGGAACACCGGGGAGCTGTTTTTT